The clone carrying this T cell receptor (beta chain) is medium-sized (0.01 to 0.1%) within its sample. Antigen unknown. This record comes from a study of molecular identifiers for immune sequencing clone quantification. For the study at large: Within a replicate experiment, RNA obtained from either about 20,000 or 100,000 naive CD8 cells was divided into five aliquots, and four of those aliquots were then sequenced.

Libraries for naive CD8 T cells, which were made from 20,000 to 1,000,000 sorted cells, drew on 10%, 30% or 50% of the RNA. TCRdb reprocessed the PCR reads via MiXCR and lists one record per CDR3 protein. The sample records 8,000 to 11,000 distinct CDR3 sequences, 15% to 20% being singletons. V dropped 1 base and J dropped 6; count of bases not matched to a gene: 3. CDR1 and CDR2 (germline): GTSNPN, SVGIG (reference sequence). The CDR3 has 13 residues. Study findings and constraints: With a barcode shared among identical TCR molecules, highly expanded clone sizes could be underestimated.

The origin of this receptor is a human donor in good health. Some libraries in this study had Jurkat cell RNA spiked in. The rearrangement links TRBV30 to TRBJ2-3; TRBD2 aligns across 8 bases. The specimen sequenced was naive CD8+ T cells from blood, with Jurkat cell RNA spiked in. This sample's subset: FACS-sorted CD8+CD4-CCR7+CD45RA+ naive T cells. The CDR3 is CAWSGSSGDTQYF. The CDR3, as DNA: TGTGCCTGGAGTGGATCTAGCGGGGATACGCAGTATTTT.